These 10 T cell receptor beta chains share one sample of origin, sequenced in a study of T cell responses to AZD1222 COVID-19 vaccine. The protocol was immunoSEQ multiplex PCR, while the TCRdb copy is restricted to in-frame clones and leaves out a portion. The sample comprises some 120,000 clones, just over 85% of which are singletons, and about 7.9% rests with the top ten. The input for sequencing was peripheral blood, taken on day 0 of AZD1222 vaccination. The source of these receptors is an adult in good health.

The chain carries TRBV6-6 and TRBJ2-6, with D tentatively TRBD1 (6 bases). Germline assignment: CDR1 MNHNY and CDR2 SVGAGI (reference sequence). This CDR3 spans 14 amino acids. V was clipped by 6 bases and J by 2 bases, with 8 bases between them. CDR3 sequence: CASRAGAGANVLTF. CDR3 sequence (DNA): TGTGCCAGCAGGGCAGGGGCTGGGGCCAACGTCCTGACTTTC.

This clone has a single count. This chain connects TRBV18 to TRBJ2-7, with TRBD1 as a possible D gene (6 bases). This CDR3 spans 15 amino acids. Deletions cut 2 bases from V and 0 bases from J, with 11 bases between. Germline V gene data show CDR1 as KGHSH and CDR2 as LQKENI. The DNA of the CDR3 is TGTGCCAGCTCACCAGGCCAGGGGAGCTCCTACGAGCAGTACTTC. Protein product: CASSPGQGSSYEQYF. The full variable domain, rest sourced from reference TRBV18 and TRBJ2-7, is NAGVMQNPRHLVRRRGQEARLRCSPMKGHSHVYWYRQLPEEGLKFMVYLQKENIIDESGMPKERFSAEFPKEGPSILRIQQVVRGDSAAYFCASSPGQGSSYEQYFGPGTRLTVT.

Here the CDR3 DNA reads TGCGCCAGCAGTCAAGCAGGAGGGAAAGAGACCCAGTACTTC. This codes for CASSQAGGKETQYF. The chain is built from TRBV23-1 and TRBJ2-5; possibly TRBD2 for D (6 bases). TRBV23-1 falls under the ORF class, with uncertain function. Between the trimmed V and J ends, which lost 2 bases and 3 bases, there was a span of 10 bases. The CDR3 extends over 14 amino acids.

V usage is TRBV6-5 and J usage is TRBJ2-2; 8 bases align to TRBD1. V lost 8 bases to trimming and J lost 0 bases; unmatched junction nucleotides: 5. Germline-derived CDR1 and CDR2 are MNHEY and SVGAGI. The CDR3 loop spans 15 amino acids. For the CDR3, the DNA is TGTGCCAGCGCTTTGACAGGGGCGAACACCGGGGAGCTGTTTTTT. Residues: CASALTGANTGELFF.

This chain joins TRBV6-2 or TRBV6-3 and TRBJ1-1, with D maybe TRBD1 (5 bases). This CDR3 has 14 residues. The germline CDR1 and CDR2 sequences are MNHEY and SVGEGT. V shed 5 bases and J shed 5 bases, with 15 bases lying between them. CDR3 loop: CASSPQGRVTEAFF. For the CDR3, the DNA is TGTGCCAGCAGTCCCCAAGGCAGGGTGACTGAAGCTTTCTTT.

The V gene is TRBV3-1 (or the pseudogene TRBV3-2), the J gene TRBJ1-2; D is perhaps TRBD1 (5 bases). The CDR3 spans 16 residues. Trimming took 0 bases from V and 4 from J, leaving 15 bases between them. Germline V gives CDR1 LGHDT, CDR2 YNNKEL (reference sequence). The DNA of the CDR3 is TGTGCCAGCAGCCAAGATCGGGAAGGGAGGGGCTATGGCTACACCTTC. Amino acids: CASSQDREGRGYGYTF.

J is TRBJ1-5 and V is TRBV2, with D possibly being TRBD1 (6 bases). Germline CDR1 SNHLY, CDR2 FYNNEI. The length of the CDR3 is 16 residues. The V end lost 2 bases, the J end lost 6 bases, and 17 bases lay between the germline ends. CDR3 region: CASSEFKGGGGQPQHF. In nucleotides, the CDR3 is TGTGCCAGCAGTGAATTCAAAGGGGGTGGTGGTCAGCCCCAGCATTTT.

Here the CDR3 DNA reads TGTGCCAGCAGCCCCCCTAGCGGGAGAGGCGAGCAGTACTTC. Protein: CASSPPSGRGEQYF. V gene TRBV7-9 combines with J gene TRBJ2-7, with TRBD2 identical over 10 bases. The germline V gene has CDR1 SEHNR and CDR2 FQNEAQ (reference sequence). Trimming cost V 5 bases and J 6 bases; bases outside gene matches: 7. This CDR3 contains 14 residues.

The chain recombines TRBV3-1 (or the pseudogene TRBV3-2) with TRBJ2-1; TRBD2 aligns across 9 bases. Germline assignment: CDR1 LGHDT and CDR2 YNNKEL (reference sequence). Unmatched junction bases numbered 3, after V lost 3 bases and J lost 3 bases. The CDR3 contains 15 residues. CDR3 sequence (DNA): TGTGCCAGCAGCCATTGGACTAGCGACTACAATGAGCAGTTCTTC. Its protein is CASSHWTSDYNEQFF.

J is TRBJ2-1 and V is TRBV6-6, with D tentatively TRBD1 or TRBD2 (5 bases each). The germline V and J ends were trimmed by 7 bases and 2 bases, with 15 bases remaining between them. Germline CDR1 reads MNHNY; CDR2 reads SVGAGI (reference sequence). This CDR3 spans 15 amino acids. The CDR3 here is CASTRAGTAYNEQFF. In DNA form, the CDR3 reads TGTGCCAGCACCAGAGCCGGGACCGCCTACAATGAGCAGTTCTTC.